The present T cell receptor beta chain was sequenced within a study of OX40 agonist ivuxolimab in advanced cancers. Study context: Those treated in dose escalation had hepatocellular carcinoma, melanoma, renal cell cancer or head and neck cancer. A mean age of roughly 62 years, range roughly 20 to 85, was recorded, and under 85% were male. Enrollees could have had prior anti-PD-1, anti-PD-L1 or anti-CTLA-4 therapy, which about 40% had received.

Patients were ineligible given autoimmune disease history or systemic immunosuppression. This CDR3 has 14 amino acids. Germline lookup yields CDR1 SQVTM and CDR2 ANQGSEA. V dropped 6 bases and J dropped 2; count of bases not matched to a gene: 8. Assay used: immunoSEQ multiplex PCR; TCRdb lists only in-frame clones, some missing. In the table there are approximately 77,000 clones, over 75% of which are singletons. This sequence joins TRBV29-1 and TRBJ2-7; TRBD2 aligns across 9 bases. The sequence came from an adult with an advanced solid tumor such as melanoma, head and neck, liver or kidney cancer. The sample here was CD4+ or CD8+ T cells sorted from blood, taken in a trial of the OX40 agonist ivuxolimab. The CDR3 nucleotides read TGCAGCGTCCAAGGGGGCGGGGGGGCCTACGAGCAGTACTTC. This translates into CSVQGGGGAYEQYF.